These 20 T cell receptor beta chains came from one sample sequenced in a study of T cells in Graves' hyperthyroidism and ophthalmopathy. Amplification of TCR beta CDR3 regions used RNA as the template. The study used the HTBI primer set for a first-round RT-PCR of the TCR CDR3. TCRdb reanalysed the multiplex PCR reads using MiXCR and keeps one entry per CDR3 protein. The data contain about 600,000 distinct CDR3 sequences, 14% of them seen just once; the ten biggest clones take up roughly 7.1%. The sample taken for sequencing was blood. These receptors came from a woman younger than 30 with Graves' ophthalmopathy.

This clonotype was counted at least ten times. The chain combines TRBV12-5 with TRBJ2-1; 9 bases are shared with TRBD1. V trimming: 2 bases; J trimming: 5 bases; junction bases outside the gene matches: 7. The CDR3 totals 16 residues. The germline CDR1 and CDR2 sequences are LGHNT and FRNRAP. The CDR3 coding sequence is TGTGCTAGTGGTTTGCCGACAGGGGGTGTTCACAATGAGCAGTTCTTC. This sequence encodes CASGLPTGGVHNEQFF.

This clonotype has only a few counts. The V and J genes are TRBV7-9 and TRBJ2-7; D might be TRBD2 (6 bases). Trimming pared 1 base from V and 3 bases from J, leaving 19 bases between. CDR3 length equals 17 residues. CDR1 SEHNR and CDR2 FQNEAQ come from the germline V gene (reference sequence). As DNA, the CDR3 is TGTGCCAGCAGCTTAGAGCGGGTAGGGTGGCAGTACTACGAGCAGTACTTC. Amino acid sequence: CASSLERVGWQYYEQYF.

This clonotype occurred many times. The chain joins TRBV12-3 or TRBV12-4 to TRBJ2-2, with 10 bases that match TRBD2. This CDR3 spans 14 amino acids. V was clipped by 10 bases and J by 5 bases; unmatched bases: 7. CDR3 sequence reads: CATEREGTTGELFF. The CDR3 coding sequence is TGTGCCACTGAGCGGGAGGGGACGACCGGGGAGCTGTTTTTT.

The CDR3 DNA is TGTGCCAGCGGGTCGACACCTAACACTGAAGCTTTCTTT. It specifies CASGSTPNTEAFF. V usage is TRBV28 and J usage is TRBJ1-1; D remains unclear. Germline values: CDR1 MDHEN, CDR2 SYDVKM. Trimming cost V 8 bases and J 2 bases, with 12 bases left between them. The CDR3 totals 13 residues.

This clonotype was seen ten or more times. The J gene is TRBJ2-5, the V gene TRBV20-1, with TRBD2 as a possible D gene (5 bases). Trimming stripped 3 bases from V and 2 bases from J, with 7 bases between. The CDR3 has 12 amino acids. Per germline, CDR1 DFQATT and CDR2 SNEGSKA (reference sequence). The CDR3: CSASTGQETQYF. DNA of the CDR3: TGCAGTGCTAGCACGGGACAAGAGACCCAGTACTTC.

This clonotype was detected only a few times. This chain uses TRBV12-3 or TRBV12-4 with TRBJ1-4; the D gene is possibly TRBD1 (6 bases). The CDR3 is 15 amino acids. Trimming pared 4 bases from V and 4 bases from J, leaving 13 bases between. The CDR3 loop is CASSSAGVSNEKLFF. The CDR3 region has the DNA TGTGCCAGCAGTTCCGCAGGGGTCAGTAATGAAAAACTGTTTTTT.

Ten or more counts support this clonotype. The chain is built from TRBV5-5 and TRBJ2-7; unclear D gene. Germline CDR1 SGHKS, CDR2 YYEKEE (reference sequence). CDR3 length: 15 residues. V was trimmed by 1 base and J by 0 bases, leaving 11 bases between them. The CDR3 region has the DNA TGTGCCAGCAGCTTGCGTGGGCCTGGCTCCTACGAGCAGTACTTC. This encodes CASSLRGPGSYEQYF.

This clonotype has a count of ten or more. The rearrangement uses TRBV5-8 and TRBJ2-4, with D perhaps TRBD1 (5 bases). Trimming shortened V by 4 bases and J by 1 base, and 15 bases separated the two germline ends. The CDR3 is 16 amino acids. The V gene's germline CDR1 is SGHTS and CDR2 YDEGEE. CDR3 bases: TGTGCCAGCAGCCCAGGGTATTTAGGGGCCAAAAACATTCAGTACTTC. It codes for CASSPGYLGAKNIQYF.

This clonotype has only one observation. CDR3 sequence reads: CASSHSGRETQYF. The DNA of the CDR3 is TGTGCCAGCAGCCATAGCGGGAGAGAGACCCAGTACTTC. The gene calls are TRBV7-8 and TRBJ2-5; TRBD2 agrees at 9 bases. CDR1 is SGHVS, CDR2 FQNEAQ, per germline. The trim removed 5 bases at V and 4 bases at J, leaving 2 bases unmatched. The CDR3 covers 13 residues.

As for this clonotype: Given the absence of the conserved phenylalanine or tryptophan at the CDR3 end, a read error is likely. The CDR3 reads CASNLVRSETQYL. The CDR3 nucleotides are TGTGCCAGCAACTTGGTCAGATCGGAGACCCAGTACCTC. V is TRBV6-1 and J is TRBJ2-5; D unclear. CDR1 and CDR2 from the germline V gene are MNHNS and SASEGT. V shed 7 bases and J shed 5 bases, with 14 bases lying between them. The CDR3 has 13 residues.

This chain uses TRBV6-1 with TRBJ1-2, with TRBD1 as a possible D gene (6 bases). The ends were cut back, 5 bases at V and 4 bases at J, with 14 bases in the middle. The CDR3 extends over 14 amino acids. Germline CDR1 and CDR2: MNHNS and SASEGT. The CDR3 spells CASSYADSFYGYTF. CDR3 DNA: TGTGCCAGCAGTTACGCGGACAGTTTCTATGGCTACACCTTC.

This clonotype was seen repeatedly, ten times or more. V gene TRBV7-9 combines with J gene TRBJ2-3, with 14 bases identical to TRBD2. In germline, CDR1 is SEHNR, CDR2 FQNEAQ (reference sequence). The CDR3 is made up of 15 amino acids. Trimming at V came to 4 bases and at J to 6 bases, leaving 3 bases not matched to a gene. The CDR3 reads CASSSWTSGRDTQYF. In nucleotides, the CDR3 is TGTGCCAGCAGCTCCTGGACTAGCGGGAGGGATACGCAGTATTTT.

This clonotype has more than one count but fewer than ten. This sequence joins TRBV6-2 or TRBV6-3 and TRBJ2-7, with TRBD2 identical over 13 bases. Trimming removed 6 bases from V and 4 bases from J; junction bases left unmatched: 6. Germline lookup yields CDR1 MNHEY and CDR2 SVGEGT. The CDR3 extends over 15 amino acids. The DNA for the CDR3 is TGTGCCAGCAGAGGGACTAGCGGGATAGTTTACGAGCAGTACTTC. Translating gives CASRGTSGIVYEQYF.

J is TRBJ2-2 and V is TRBV7-2; 13 nucleotides align to TRBD2. The CDR3 consists of 15 residues. Germline values: CDR1 SGHTA, CDR2 FQGNSA. J was trimmed by 8 bases and V by 4 bases; bases with no gene match: 4. This CDR3 reads CASSSLAGGPGELFF. CDR3 nucleotide sequence: TGTGCCAGCAGCTCACTAGCGGGAGGGCCAGGGGAGCTGTTTTTT.

This clonotype is a singleton in its sample. This rearrangement joins TRBV7-6 to TRBJ1-2; D may be TRBD1 (5 bases). The germline V and J ends were trimmed by 4 bases and 2 bases, with 23 bases remaining between them. The CDR3 covers 18 residues. Per germline, CDR1 SGHVS and CDR2 FNYEAQ. CDR3 in amino acids: CASSSEPGPRLQNYGYTF. In nucleotides, the CDR3 is TGTGCCAGCAGCTCAGAACCGGGACCGAGACTCCAAAACTATGGCTACACCTTC.

This clonotype appeared many times. The gene calls are TRBV28 and TRBJ1-5, with 8 bases aligning to TRBD1. CDR1 is MDHEN, CDR2 SYDVKM, per germline. The CDR3 has 14 residues. V dropped 6 bases and J dropped 6; count of bases not matched to a gene: 7. This CDR3 reads CASRFRGQGQPQHF. CDR3 nucleotide sequence: TGTGCCAGCAGATTCAGGGGGCAAGGTCAGCCCCAGCATTTT.

This clonotype has more than one count but fewer than ten. The chain joins TRBV12-3 or TRBV12-4 to TRBJ2-5, with a weak D call TRBD1 (5 bases). V shed 5 bases and J shed 1 base, with 8 bases lying between them. The CDR3 totals 13 residues. CDR3 sequence reads: CASSKGIQETQYF. The CDR3 nucleotides are TGTGCCAGCAGTAAGGGGATCCAAGAGACCCAGTACTTC.

The chain is built from TRBV11-2 and TRBJ1-1, with D perhaps matching TRBD1 (6 bases). CDR1 SGHAT and CDR2 FQNNGV come from the germline V gene. Trimming took off 5 bases at V and 3 bases at J, with 16 bases between the two ends. This CDR3 has 15 amino acids. Written as DNA, the CDR3 is TGTGCCAGCAGCGCCAGAAGGGGGTCGGACACTGAAGCTTTCTTT. It yields the protein CASSARRGSDTEAFF.

This clonotype was seen ten or more times. The chain links TRBV28 to TRBJ2-3; 7 bases align to TRBD2. Germline CDR1 reads MDHEN; CDR2 reads SYDVKM. Trimming removed 2 bases from V and 4 bases from J; junction bases left unmatched: 6. The length of the CDR3 is 15 residues. This CDR3 reads CASSLRTSYADTQYF. CDR3 nucleotide sequence: TGTGCCAGCAGTTTAAGGACTAGTTATGCAGATACGCAGTATTTT.

This clonotype came up many times. CDR3 in amino acids: CASSLTSANGYNEQFF. The CDR3 DNA follows: TGTGCCAGCAGCTTGACTAGCGCCAACGGGTACAATGAGCAGTTCTTC. The chain is built from TRBV7-2 and TRBJ2-1, with 8 bases that match TRBD2. CDR1 and CDR2 from the germline V gene are SGHTA and FQGNSA. This CDR3 has 16 amino acids. The V and J ends lost 3 bases and 4 bases, in that order; junction bases with no gene match: 8.